These 7 T cell receptor beta chains were all obtained from the same sample, sequenced in a study of T cells after yellow fever vaccination. TCRdb re-analysed the 5' RACE reads in MiXCR, keeping a single row per CDR3 protein. The sample has approximately 550,000 distinct CDR3 sequences, roughly 13% seen once. Sample: PBMCs, taken on the day of the yellow fever booster vaccination. The receptor source for this set is a man aged 25 to 45 who received the YFV17D yellow fever vaccine.

This clonotype was observed a handful of times. The rearrangement links TRBV14 to TRBJ2-2; 8 bases agree with TRBD1. The CDR3 runs to 13 residues. Germline lookup yields CDR1 SGHDN and CDR2 FVKESK. V was pared by 4 bases and J by 12 bases, with 7 bases of the junction left unmatched. In DNA form, the CDR3 reads TGTGCCAGCAGCCTGTCAGGGGGCGCCCAGCTGTTTTTT. It encodes CASSLSGGAQLFF.

This clonotype turned up a few times. The chain joins TRBV20-1 to TRBJ2-3; 7 bases agree with TRBD2. Per the germline V gene, CDR1 is DFQATT and CDR2 is SNEGSKA (reference sequence). The length of the CDR3 is 16 residues. With 3 bases clipped from V and 0 bases from J, the junction kept 9 bases outside the gene matches. The CDR3 spells CSASRLAVTSTDTQYF. Written as DNA, the CDR3 is TGCAGTGCTAGTAGACTAGCTGTAACTAGCACAGATACGCAGTATTTT.

This clonotype appeared a few times. The chain uses TRBV24-1 and TRBJ2-2; TRBD1 matches 10 bases. Germline CDR1 reads KGHDR; CDR2 reads SFDVKD. The junction had 3 bases not matched to a gene; V was cut back by 5 bases and J by 4 bases. CDR3 size: 15 residues. As DNA, the CDR3 is TGTGCCACCAGTGGCTGGACAGGGGGCACCGGGGAGCTGTTTTTT. Translating it yields CATSGWTGGTGELFF.

J is TRBJ2-1 and V is TRBV7-2, with 12 bases that match TRBD2. Germline values: CDR1 SGHTA, CDR2 FQGNSA. The trim removed 5 bases at V and 5 bases at J, leaving 10 bases unmatched. CDR3 length equals 17 residues. DNA of the CDR3: TGTGCCAGCAGCGGCGGACTAGCGGGAATTGGTAACAATGAGCAGTTCTTC. Translated: CASSGGLAGIGNNEQFF.

The CDR3 loop is CASSSLLPGLAGVRQFF. The CDR3, as DNA: TGTGCCAGCAGCTCCCTACTTCCGGGACTAGCGGGAGTTCGGCAGTTCTTC. The rearrangement links TRBV5-6 to TRBJ2-1; 14 nucleotides line up with TRBD2. Germline V gene data show CDR1 as SGHDT and CDR2 as YYEEEE. The CDR3 covers 17 residues. The V segment lost 3 bases and the J segment 12 bases; nucleotides outside the gene matches: 14.

This clonotype appeared a few times. V gene TRBV20-1 combines with J gene TRBJ1-1, with 8 nucleotides matching TRBD1. After removal of 6 bases from V and 6 bases from J, the junction contained 12 bases not matched to a gene. This CDR3 is 14 amino acids long. Germline-derived CDR1 and CDR2 are DFQATT and SNEGSKA (reference sequence). The CDR3 spells CSASDRGGGPEAFF. DNA for the CDR3: TGCAGTGCCAGTGACAGGGGTGGGGGACCTGAAGCTTTCTTT.

The chain employs TRBV7-9 and TRBJ1-1, with D perhaps matching TRBD1 (6 bases). Germline CDR1 is SEHNR and CDR2 is FQNEAQ (reference sequence). V gave up 0 bases and J gave up 11 bases, with 16 bases separating them. The CDR3 is 14 residues long. Here the CDR3 reads CASSLAEGGATAFF. The CDR3 DNA is TGTGCCAGCAGCTTAGCGGAGGGGGGGGCGACGGCTTTCTTT.